A selection of T cell receptor beta chains follows, all from one sample in a study of response to subunit inactivated influenza vaccine. TCRdb re-derived calls from the RT-PCR reads in MiXCR, one entry per CDR3 protein. The table records about 830,000 distinct CDR3 sequences, under 20% of them present only once. The sequencing used PBMCs from blood, collected more than 4 days after vaccination. The receptors originated from a man between 50 and 59 years old who received an inactivated influenza vaccine. Both conserved end residues are part of each CDR3. A D gene is named only where the DNA matches it firmly. A clone size is listed for some rows: how often the clone was seen (once, few, many), or a class if it is expanded.

>-|TRBV5-4|-|TRBJ2-5
TGTGCCAGCAGCTTGGAAGGGACGAGGTTCCAAGAGACCCAGTACTTC
CASSLEGTRFQETQYF
>-|TRBV5-1|-|TRBJ2-2
TGCGCCAGCAGCTTGGGACGGGGGCAGACCGGGGAGCTGTTTTTT
CASSLGRGQTGELFF
>few|TRBV6-6|-|TRBJ2-7
TGTGCCAGCAGTTATAGCGCAAGGGAGCAGTACTTC
CASSYSAREQYF
>-|TRBV27|-|TRBJ2-7
TGTGCCAGCAGTTTAGGGTGGGGGCAGAGACCCTACGAGCAGTACTTC
CASSLGWGQRPYEQYF
>-|TRBV20-1|-|TRBJ1-2
TGCAGTGCTGCAGTGGGGGGCGTCTATGGCTACACCTTC
CSAAVGGVYGYTF
>-|TRBV29-1|-|TRBJ1-5
TGCAGCGCTACGATCCAGGGTTATAGCAATCAGCCCCAGCATTTT
CSATIQGYSNQPQHF
>few|TRBV7-3|TRBD2|TRBJ2-7
TGTGCCAGCAGCTTAGTCCCTAGCGGGAAGTACGAGCAGTACTTC
CASSLVPSGKYEQYF
>few|TRBV4-1|TRBD1|TRBJ1-4
TGCGCCAGCAGCCAAGATTTTGGCAGGGGGAGAGAAAAACTGTTTTTT
CASSQDFGRGREKLFF
>few|TRBV20-1|TRBD2|TRBJ2-1
TGCAGTGCTAGCAGCGGGAGGGGGAATGAGCAGTTCTTC
CSASSGRGNEQFF
>many|TRBV7-2|-|TRBJ2-2
TGTGCCAGCAGCTTTGGGGGCGCCGGGGAGCTGTTTTTT
CASSFGGAGELFF
>-|TRBV10-3|-|TRBJ1-5
TGTGCCATCAGTGAGTCGACAGAAAATCAGCCCCAGCATTTT
CAISESTENQPQHF
>-|TRBV12-3/TRBV12-4|-|TRBJ1-5
TGTGCCAGCAGTGCCGGGACTGACCCTGCCCCCCAGCATTTT
CASSAGTDPAPQHF
>-|TRBV6-2/TRBV6-3|TRBD2|TRBJ2-1
TGTGCCAGCAGTTACCTGGGACTAAGCTTCGGGGGCTACAATGAGCAGTTCTTC
CASSYLGLSFGGYNEQFF
>-|TRBV6-4|-|TRBJ2-1
TGTGCCAGCAGTAAAGTAACCGGACTGGGCTCCTACAATGAGCAGTTCTTC
CASSKVTGLGSYNEQFF
>few|TRBV5-1|TRBD2|TRBJ2-1
TGCGCCAGCAGCTTGGCCTTCGGGCTAGCGGGAGGGCCGCACAATGAGCAGTTCTTC
CASSLAFGLAGGPHNEQFF